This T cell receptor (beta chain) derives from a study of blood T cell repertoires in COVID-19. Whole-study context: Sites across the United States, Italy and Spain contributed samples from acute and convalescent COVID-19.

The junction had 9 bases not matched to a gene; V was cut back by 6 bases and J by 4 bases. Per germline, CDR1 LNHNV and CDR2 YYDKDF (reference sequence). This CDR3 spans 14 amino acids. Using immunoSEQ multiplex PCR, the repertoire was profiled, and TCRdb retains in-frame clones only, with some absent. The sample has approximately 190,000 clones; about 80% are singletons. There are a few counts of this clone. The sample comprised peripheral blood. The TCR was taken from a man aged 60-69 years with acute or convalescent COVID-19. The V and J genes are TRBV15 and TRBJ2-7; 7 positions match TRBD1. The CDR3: CATSNEQGKYEQYF. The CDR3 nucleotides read TGTGCCACCAGTAATGAACAGGGGAAATACGAGCAGTACTTC.